Listed below are T cell receptor beta chains from one sample, sequenced in a study of regulatory T cells in long-lasting Graves disease. TCRdb fed the multiplex PCR reads into MiXCR, producing one record per CDR3 protein. The sample comprises under 450,000 distinct CDR3 sequences, 15% to 20% of which are singletons, and about 19% rests with the top ten. The sample was also linked to a second study, of T cells in Graves' hyperthyroidism and ophthalmopathy.

The sequenced sample was peripheral blood mononuclear cells (PBMCs), obtained at new diagnosis, from a patient treated with antithyroid drugs. The receptors derive from a woman aged 18-29 years with Graves disease. The CDR3 runs from the conserved cysteine through the conserved F or W. The D gene is left open where the match is weak. The size entry is marked missing in some rows and otherwise reads once, few, many or a size class.

abundance,d_gene,v_gene,j_gene,CDR3nt,CDR3aa
few,NA,TRBV6-2/TRBV6-3,TRBJ2-3,TGTGCCAGCAGTTACTCCAGTTCGGGATTCACCACAGATACGCAGTATTTT,CASSYSSSGFTTDTQYF
NA,NA,TRBV5-1,TRBJ1-6,TGCGCCAGCAGCCTGGGGGGGGGTCCTTCTATGAGCTCACCCCTCCACTTT,CASSLGGGPSMSSPLHF
few,NA,TRBV5-8,TRBJ2-4,TGTGCCAGCAGCACGGCGAGGACAGTTAGCATTCAGTACTTC,CASSTARTVSIQYF
many,TRBD2,TRBV5-1,TRBJ2-1,TGCGCCAGCAGCTTGTCTAGCGGGAGTTTCAATGAGCAGTTCTTC,CASSLSSGSFNEQFF
few,NA,TRBV11-2,TRBJ1-6,TGTGCCAGCAGCTCAGACCCCCAGGGGAACTCACCCCTCCACTTT,CASSSDPQGNSPLHF
few,NA,TRBV20-1,TRBJ1-1,TGCAGTGCTAGAGAAGGTAGTCCCACTGAAGCTTTCTTT,CSAREGSPTEAFF
NA,NA,TRBV7-9,TRBJ2-7,TGTGCCAGCAGCTCACAGGGTGGGGCCTACGAGCAGTACTTC,CASSSQGGAYEQYF
few,NA,TRBV24-1,TRBJ1-2,TGTGCCACCAGTGATTTCGCAAATAACTATGGCTGCACCTTC,CATSDFANNYGCTF
many,NA,TRBV10-3,TRBJ1-2,TGTGCCGTAGCTCTGACAGCCTCTAACTATGGCTACACCTTC,CAVALTASNYGYTF
many,NA,TRBV2,TRBJ1-1,TGTGCCAGCAGTGAATACAGGGTCGGGAACACTGAAGCTTTCTTT,CASSEYRVGNTEAFF
many,NA,TRBV2,TRBJ2-3,TGTGCCAGCAGTACCGAAAGCACAGATACGCAGTATTTT,CASSTESTDTQYF
many,NA,TRBV11-2,TRBJ2-7,TGTGCCAGCAGCCGTTTACAGGGTGGGATGGACGAGCAGTACTTC,CASSRLQGGMDEQYF
NA,TRBD1,TRBV6-1,TRBJ2-5,TGTGCCAGCAGCCAACGCTGGCAGGGGGACCAAGAGACCCAGTACTTC,CASSQRWQGDQETQYF
many,TRBD1,TRBV12-3/TRBV12-4,TRBJ1-1,TGTGCCAGCAGCCCGAACACAGGGGGCGGCACTGAAGCTTTCTTT,CASSPNTGGGTEAFF
few,NA,TRBV12-3/TRBV12-4,TRBJ2-4,TGTGCCGGCTGCCCGAGGGTTAGCTTCGAGATTCAGTACTTC,CAGCPRVSFEIQYF
few,TRBD1,TRBV20-1,TRBJ2-2,TGCAGTGCCCAAACCTTGGGACAGGGAAACACCGGGGAGCTGTTTTTT,CSAQTLGQGNTGELFF
many,TRBD2,TRBV3-1,TRBJ2-2,TGTGCCAGCAGCCAAGGGCGGGGGAGAACCGGGGAGCTGTTTTTT,CASSQGRGRTGELFF
many,TRBD2,TRBV2,TRBJ2-2,TGTGCCAGCAGTGATCATCCCTTGGCGGGGGAGAGGAACACCGGGGAGCTGTTTTTT,CASSDHPLAGERNTGELFF
NA,NA,TRBV9,TRBJ2-1,TGTGCCAGCAGCGTATCAGGGGGGAGCGGGATTTACAATGAGCAGTTCTTC,CASSVSGGSGIYNEQFF
NA,NA,TRBV29-1,TRBJ2-4,TGCAGCGTTGATTTCGGACAGGGGGTCTCTAGCGGGAGATCCAAAAACATTCAGTACTTC,CSVDFGQGVSSGRSKNIQYF
many,NA,TRBV15,TRBJ2-1,TGTGCCACCAGCAGCCCCAGTTCGGTGTACAATGAGCAGTTCTTC,CATSSPSSVYNEQFF
many,NA,TRBV7-3,TRBJ1-2,TGTGCCAGCAGCCCCGGACAGAGTAACTATGGCTACACCTTC,CASSPGQSNYGYTF
many,NA,TRBV5-5,TRBJ2-5,TGTGCCAGCAGCCAGGACAGGGAGGGGACCCAGTACTTC,CASSQDREGTQYF
many,TRBD2,TRBV20-1,TRBJ2-1,TGCAGTGCTGAGCTGACCGGGACTAGCGCAGATAAGCAGTTCTTC,CSAELTGTSADKQFF
NA,TRBD1,TRBV28,TRBJ2-5,TGTGCCAGCACCTCGACAGGGGGTCGGGGTGAGACCCAGTACTTC,CASTSTGGRGETQYF
many,NA,TRBV28,TRBJ2-1,TGTGCCAGCAGAACGGCAGGGACCGTCTTGAATGAGCAGTTCTTC,CASRTAGTVLNEQFF
many,NA,TRBV24-1,TRBJ2-7,TGTGCCACCAGTGATGCCGACAGGTCCTACGAGCAGTACTTC,CATSDADRSYEQYF
few,TRBD1,TRBV4-1,TRBJ2-7,TGCGCCAGCAGCCAAGACGAGACAGGGGTCTTACCGCCGTACGAGCAGTACTTC,CASSQDETGVLPPYEQYF
many,TRBD2,TRBV18,TRBJ2-7,TGTGCCAGCTCACGCCCGGGACTAGCGGGAGAGGACGAGCAGTACTTC,CASSRPGLAGEDEQYF
many,TRBD1,TRBV5-6,TRBJ1-1,TGTGCCAGCAGCTTGGTGGGACAGGGGACTGAAGCTTTCTTT,CASSLVGQGTEAFF
many,NA,TRBV3-1,TRBJ2-2,TGTGCCAGCAGCCGGGGACCCTCCACCGGGGAGCTGTTTTTT,CASSRGPSTGELFF
many,NA,TRBV6-5,TRBJ1-2,TGTGCCAGCAGTTACTCGGGGCAGGACAACTATGGCTACACCTTC,CASSYSGQDNYGYTF
NA,TRBD2,TRBV20-1,TRBJ2-3,TGCAGTGCTAGTCGGAGCGGGGGGACAGATACGCAGTATTTT,CSASRSGGTDTQYF
few,NA,TRBV5-5,TRBJ1-2,TGTGCCAGCATCCCAAGTGGGGCCTATGGCTACACCTTC,CASIPSGAYGYTF
NA,NA,TRBV4-1,TRBJ2-1,TGCGCCAGCAGCCAAGATCGACGGGGAAGCTCCTACAATGAGCAGTTCTTC,CASSQDRRGSSYNEQFF
few,NA,TRBV5-1,TRBJ1-2,TGCGCCAGCAGCCCACCGAGGGGGGGCGATGGCTACACCTTC,CASSPPRGGDGYTF
NA,TRBD2,TRBV6-1,TRBJ2-5,TGTGCCAGCAGGTCCTACCTAGCGGGAGACCTCGGGCTAGCGGGATGGCTAGAGACCCAGTACTTC,CASRSYLAGDLGLAGWLETQYF
many,TRBD2,TRBV11-2,TRBJ2-5,TGTGCCAGCAGATCCGGACTAGCCGCGATCCAAGAGACCCAGTACTTC,CASRSGLAAIQETQYF
few,NA,TRBV28,TRBJ1-6,TGTGCCAGCAGTTTACCGGGACAACTCCAATTTTCACCCCTCCACTTT,CASSLPGQLQFSPLHF
NA,NA,TRBV29-1,TRBJ1-2,TGCAGCGTTGAGGCCGGGCGGCATGGCTACACCTTC,CSVEAGRHGYTF
many,TRBD1,TRBV6-2/TRBV6-3,TRBJ1-1,TGTGCCAGCAGTTACCCGGGACAGCAGAACACTGAAGCTTTCTTT,CASSYPGQQNTEAFF
NA,NA,TRBV10-2,TRBJ2-1,TGCGCCAGCGGGCCGAAGAATGAGCAGTTCTTC,CASGPKNEQFF